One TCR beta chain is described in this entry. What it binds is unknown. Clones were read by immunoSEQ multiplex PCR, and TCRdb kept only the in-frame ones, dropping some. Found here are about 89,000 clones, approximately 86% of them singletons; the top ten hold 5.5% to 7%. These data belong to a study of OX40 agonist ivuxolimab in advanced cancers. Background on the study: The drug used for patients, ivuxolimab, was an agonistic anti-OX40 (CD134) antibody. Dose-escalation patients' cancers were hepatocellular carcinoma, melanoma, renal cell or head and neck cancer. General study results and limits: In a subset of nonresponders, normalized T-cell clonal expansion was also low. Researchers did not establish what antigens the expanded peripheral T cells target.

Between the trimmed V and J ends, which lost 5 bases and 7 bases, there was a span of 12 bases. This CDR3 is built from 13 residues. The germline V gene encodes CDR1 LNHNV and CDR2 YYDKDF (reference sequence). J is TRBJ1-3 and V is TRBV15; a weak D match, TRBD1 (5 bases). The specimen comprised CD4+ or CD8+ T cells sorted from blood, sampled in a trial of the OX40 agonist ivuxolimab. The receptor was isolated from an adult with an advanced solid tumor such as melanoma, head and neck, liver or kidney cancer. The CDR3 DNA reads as TGTGCCACCAGCGATCAGGGAATCAACACCATATATTTT. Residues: CATSDQGINTIYF.